The 14 T cell receptor beta chains reported below all come from one sample, sequenced in a study of beta chain features in type 1 diabetes. Study results and limitations: Type 1 diabetes patients had TCRB CDR3s that were shorter (moderately but significantly so) in all four CD4+ subsets.

Their target antigens are unknown. Reverse transcription of all isolated RNA meant that expressed TCRB transcripts were sequenced. The assay was immunoSEQ multiplex PCR, and TCRdb's table has in-frame clones only and misses some. The data show over 150,000 clones, under 9.5% seen once. Sequenced: central memory CD4+ T cells from blood. The receptor set was obtained from a man aged 18 to 30 with type 1 diabetes.

The chain has TRBV14 and TRBJ2-3, with 7 positions matching TRBD2. V gave up 1 base and J gave up 1 base; unmatched junction bases: 8. The CDR3 loop spans 17 amino acids. CDR1 and CDR2 (germline): SGHDN, FVKESK. CDR3 residues: CASSQGVASGGTDTQYF. CDR3 sequence (DNA): TGTGCCAGCAGCCAAGGGGTCGCTAGCGGAGGCACAGATACGCAGTATTTT.

V gene TRBV30 combines with J gene TRBJ1-2, with D unresolved. The CDR3 loop spans 14 amino acids. Germline V gene lookup returns CDR1 GTSNPN and CDR2 SVGIG (reference sequence). Trimming removed 2 bases at V and 0 bases at J, with 10 bases between. The CDR3 sequence is CAWSKKGANYGYTF. The CDR3 DNA reads TGTGCCTGGAGTAAAAAGGGAGCTAACTATGGCTACACCTTC.

This clone was seen more than once but under ten times. The chain employs TRBV29-1 and TRBJ2-1; 9 nucleotides align to TRBD1. This CDR3 comprises 14 residues. V shed 7 bases, J shed 1 base, and the junction held 5 bases outside the gene matches. Germline CDR1 reads SQVTM; CDR2 reads ANQGSEA. The CDR3: CSATDRGSYNEQFF. DNA for the CDR3: TGCAGCGCCACAGACAGGGGGTCCTACAATGAGCAGTTCTTC.

This clone came up a few times. The chain has TRBV11-2 and TRBJ1-1; D might be TRBD1 (6 bases). The CDR3 is 13 residues long. CDR1 is SGHAT and CDR2 is FQNNGV in the germline V gene. The germline V and J ends were trimmed by 4 bases and 8 bases, with 14 bases remaining between them. For the CDR3, the DNA is TGTGCCAGCAGCTCCAGCGGGACACCGGAAGCTTTCTTT. It specifies CASSSSGTPEAFF.

The CDR3 reads CASSSLEAWSYGYTF. The CDR3 DNA reads TGTGCCAGCAGCTCCCTTGAGGCCTGGAGCTATGGCTACACCTTC. The gene calls are TRBV7-9 and TRBJ1-2; D is unresolved. This CDR3 region has 15 residues. Deletions cut 4 bases from V and 4 bases from J, with 16 bases between. Germline loops: CDR1 SEHNR, CDR2 FQNEAQ (reference sequence).

The chain has TRBV27 and TRBJ2-4; 9 bases match TRBD1. The CDR3 extends over 15 amino acids. V shed 7 bases and J 0 bases; nucleotides not matched to a gene: 4. Germline V gene sequence: CDR1 MNHEY, CDR2 SMNVEV (reference sequence). The CDR3 protein is CASIGTGLAKNIQYF. The CDR3 nucleotides are TGTGCCAGCATCGGGACAGGGTTAGCCAAAAACATTCAGTACTTC.

This clone was recorded a few times. J is TRBJ2-7 and V is TRBV30; TRBD1 matches 10 bases. The CDR3 runs to 15 residues. Germline trimming cut 3 bases from V and 1 base from J; bases unmatched to any gene: 6. CDR1 and CDR2 from the germline V gene are GTSNPN and SVGIG (reference sequence). The CDR3 spells CAWRGQGRGSYEQYF. As DNA, the CDR3 is TGTGCCTGGAGGGGACAGGGGAGGGGTTCCTACGAGCAGTACTTC.

This clone came up a few times. The chain carries TRBV6-6 and TRBJ2-1; 9 nucleotides line up with TRBD2. The germline gives CDR1 MNHNY, CDR2 SVGAGI (reference sequence). The CDR3 runs 15 residues. The V and J ends lost 6 bases and 4 bases, in that order; junction bases with no gene match: 7. CDR3 sequence: CASREGLAGYNEQFF. CDR3 coding DNA: TGTGCCAGCAGGGAGGGGCTAGCGGGATACAATGAGCAGTTCTTC.

The table lists this clone with a few counts. The chain links TRBV6-5 to TRBJ2-3, with TRBD2 identical over 9 bases. Germline CDR1 reads MNHEY; CDR2 reads SVGAGI. CDR3 length: 16 residues. Germline trimming cut 0 bases from V and 4 bases from J; bases unmatched to any gene: 5. The CDR3: CASSYSASGVADTQYF. CDR3 bases: TGTGCCAGCAGTTACTCGGCTAGCGGGGTAGCAGATACGCAGTATTTT.

CDR3 nucleotide sequence: TGTGCCAGCAGCTTTAGACAGGGGGAGTACGAGCAGTACTTC. It is translated as CASSFRQGEYEQYF. V gene TRBV7-2 combines with J gene TRBJ2-7; 9 bases line up with TRBD1. CDR1 SGHTA and CDR2 FQGNSA come from the germline V gene. This CDR3 is 14 amino acids long. The trim removed 3 bases at V and 4 bases at J, leaving 4 bases unmatched.

The J gene is TRBJ2-1, the V gene TRBV29-1; 10 nucleotides match TRBD2. From germline, CDR1 is SQVTM and CDR2 ANQGSEA. The CDR3 has 15 residues. J lost 2 bases, V lost 8 bases, and 9 bases had no gene match. The CDR3 loop reads CSQISGGPPYNEQFF. The CDR3 nucleotides are TGCAGCCAAATTAGCGGGGGGCCTCCCTACAATGAGCAGTTCTTC.

The chain has TRBV18 and TRBJ2-3; 8 positions match TRBD1. The J segment lost 6 bases and the V segment lost 3 bases, leaving 5 bases of the junction unmatched. CDR1 is KGHSH and CDR2 is LQKENI in the germline V gene. This CDR3 is 14 amino acids long. CDR3: CASSPDRAKDTQYF. CDR3 coding DNA: TGTGCCAGCTCACCGGACAGGGCAAAGGATACGCAGTATTTT.

This clone was observed a few times. The chain has TRBV21-1 and TRBJ2-7; TRBD2 is the table's D call, not checked against the DNA. TRBV21-1 is flagged as a pseudogene. The CDR3 is 14 residues long. CDR3 region: CASIGTSGSYEQYF. In DNA, the CDR3 is TGTGCCAGCATCGGGACTAGCGGTTCCTACGAGCAGTACTTC.

This clone was recorded a few times. The chain joins TRBV11-3 to TRBJ2-2; tentatively, D is TRBD1 (5 bases). CDR1 SGHNT and CDR2 YENEEA come from the germline V gene. The CDR3 sequence is 12 residues long. Trimming removed 4 bases at V and 10 bases at J, with 10 bases between. The CDR3 sequence is CASSSGHSELFF. CDR3 coding DNA: TGTGCCAGCAGCTCAGGACATTCGGAGCTGTTTTTT.